This T cell receptor beta chain was captured by sequencing in a study of T cell repertoires in cytomegalovirus infection. The length of the CDR3 is 15 residues. V lost 9 bases, J lost 2 bases, and 10 bases stayed unmatched. Germline CDR1 reads SGHTA; CDR2 reads FQGTGA. This clonotype was recorded a few times. TCRdb processed the reads anew with MiXCR; each CDR3 protein has one entry. The repertoire holds around 330,000 distinct CDR3 sequences, with roughly a sixth as singletons. The genes are TRBV7-3 and TRBJ2-7; 10 nucleotides align to TRBD1. The receptor was derived from a human donor in good health (CMV status not recorded). Some clones in this sample may be carry-over from other donors' samples. Source material: PBMCs. The CDR3 region has the DNA TGTGCCAGTAGCCCGGGACAGGGGTATACCTACGAGCAGTACTTC. Translating gives CASSPGQGYTYEQYF.